The 21 T cell receptor beta chains reported below all come from one sample, sequenced in a study of cytomegalovirus exposure and HLA in healthy donors. This PCR relied on a set of 60 Vbeta primers and 13 Jbeta primers. Libraries were prepared by immunoSEQ multiplex PCR; TCRdb keeps only in-frame clonotypes and omits some of them. The top ten hold about 1.6% of the sample, which has approximately 140,000 clones, around 80% seen once. The sequencing input was PBMCs. The receptors here all came from a woman between 18 and 30 years old in good health and CMV-seronegative.

This rearrangement joins TRBV15 to TRBJ2-5; 12 bases line up with TRBD2. Trimming removed 8 bases from V and 3 bases from J; junction bases left unmatched: 1. This CDR3 comprises 13 residues. The germline V gene has CDR1 LNHNV and CDR2 YYDKDF (reference sequence). Written as DNA, the CDR3 is TGTGCCACCCTAGCGGGAGGGGAAGAGACCCAGTACTTC. As protein: CATLAGGEETQYF.

This clone was observed a single time. This rearrangement joins TRBV6-5 to TRBJ1-3; D is ambiguous. The germline V and J ends were trimmed by 8 bases and 2 bases, with 7 bases remaining between them. This CDR3 has 12 residues. CDR1 MNHEY and CDR2 SVGAGI come from the germline V gene. CDR3 bases: TGTGCCAGCGAGAGCCCTGGAAACACCATATATTTT. Amino acids: CASESPGNTIYF.

The rearrangement links TRBV7-9 to TRBJ1-4, with 10 bases that match TRBD1. The CDR3 has 14 amino acids. Looked up from germline, CDR1 is SEHNR and CDR2 is FQNEAQ (reference sequence). With 4 bases clipped from V and 8 bases from J, the junction kept 4 bases outside the gene matches. CDR3: CASSWDRGGEKLFF. The CDR3 nucleotides read TGTGCCAGCAGCTGGGACAGGGGAGGCGAAAAACTGTTTTTT.

The chain carries TRBV28 and TRBJ2-3; 9 bases line up with TRBD1. J gave up 7 bases and V 2 bases, and 7 bases lay outside the gene matches. This CDR3 comprises 15 residues. Germline V CDR1 and CDR2: MDHEN, SYDVKM. The CDR3 region has the DNA TGTGCCAGCAGTTTACCGGGACAGGGCACTAATACGCAGTATTTT. Amino acid sequence: CASSLPGQGTNTQYF.

The rearrangement links TRBV19 to TRBJ2-7; 10 bases are a match to TRBD2. With 3 bases clipped from V and 5 bases from J, the junction kept 4 bases outside the gene matches. The CDR3 contains 14 residues. Per the germline V gene, CDR1 is LNHDA and CDR2 is SQIVND (reference sequence). The CDR3 loop is CASSMASGSDEQYF. As DNA, the CDR3 is TGTGCCAGTAGTATGGCTAGCGGGAGCGACGAGCAGTACTTC.

The chain's CDR3 is CASSLGDQGPRGQYF. The CDR3 DNA is TGCGCCAGCAGCTTGGGGGACCAGGGTCCCAGGGGGCAGTACTTC. The gene calls are TRBV5-1 and TRBJ2-7; D may be TRBD1 (6 bases). V was shortened by 0 bases and J by 9 bases, with 19 bases between the two germline ends. There are 15 residues in the CDR3. CDR1 and CDR2 from the germline V gene are SGHRS and YFSETQ.

This clone has just a few counts. The chain is built from TRBV27 and TRBJ1-2; possible D gene TRBD1, 5 bases. CDR1 and CDR2 (germline): MNHEY, SMNVEV (reference sequence). This CDR3 region has 13 residues. Trimming took 3 bases from V and 4 from J, leaving 9 bases between them. The CDR3 sequence is CASSFQGSYGYTF. As DNA, the CDR3 is TGTGCCAGCAGTTTTCAGGGAAGCTATGGCTACACCTTC.

This chain connects TRBV18 to TRBJ2-1, with D possibly TRBD1 on 5 matching bases. The CDR3 loop spans 13 amino acids. CDR1 KGHSH and CDR2 LQKENI come from the germline V gene. V lost 1 base and J 9 bases, leaving 10 bases between the germline ends. The CDR3 region has the DNA TGTGCCAGCTCACCACGGCAGGGTGGTGAGCAGTTCTTC. It specifies CASSPRQGGEQFF.

This chain uses TRBV18 with TRBJ1-1; D unresolved. Between the trimmed V and J ends, which lost 2 bases and 10 bases, there was a span of 17 bases. The CDR3 totals 14 residues. CDR1 and CDR2 (germline): KGHSH, LQKENI. The CDR3 nucleotides are TGTGCCAGCTCACCAGAGGGTAGAAGATCAAGAGCTTTCTTT. The encoded protein is CASSPEGRRSRAFF.

This clone was seen a single time. J is TRBJ1-1 and V is TRBV6-1; D might be TRBD1 (5 bases). Germline V gene sequence: CDR1 MNHNS, CDR2 SASEGT. CDR3 length: 14 residues. Between the trimmed V and J ends, which lost 5 bases and 2 bases, there was a span of 12 bases. CDR3 DNA sequence: TGTGCCAGCAGTCCGCCCCAGGGTAACACTGAAGCTTTCTTT. It is translated as CASSPPQGNTEAFF.

The rearrangement uses TRBV6-5 and TRBJ2-2; unclear D gene. CDR3 size: 12 residues. The germline gives CDR1 MNHEY, CDR2 SVGAGI. Trimming pared 5 bases from V and 3 bases from J, leaving 4 bases between. This CDR3 is CASSRDTGELFF. CDR3 in DNA: TGTGCCAGCAGTCGGGACACCGGGGAGCTGTTTTTT.

The chain uses TRBV15 and TRBJ2-5; 8 bases align to TRBD2. This CDR3 region has 14 residues. Germline V CDR1 and CDR2: LNHNV, YYDKDF (reference sequence). Trimming at V came to 5 bases and at J to 5 bases, leaving 7 bases not matched to a gene. CDR3 sequence: CATSGGLAIETQYF. The CDR3 DNA reads as TGTGCCACCAGCGGCGGACTAGCTATCGAGACCCAGTACTTC.

The CDR3 reads CASSLISGLAGDTQYF. CDR3 DNA: TGTGCCAGCAGCCTCATTTCAGGACTAGCGGGAGATACGCAGTATTTT. The rearrangement uses TRBV4-2 and TRBJ2-3; 11 bases agree with TRBD2. CDR1 is LGHNA and CDR2 is YNFKEQ in the germline V gene. This CDR3 region has 16 residues. V shed 4 bases and J 5 bases; nucleotides not matched to a gene: 8.

This chain links TRBV4-1 with TRBJ2-7, with 14 nucleotides matching TRBD2. Germline trimming cut 5 bases from V and 4 bases from J; bases unmatched to any gene: 16. The CDR3 totals 19 residues. Germline assignment: CDR1 MGHRA and CDR2 YSYEKL. This chain's CDR3 is CASSLRTSGRTGGGYEQYF. CDR3 DNA sequence: TGCGCCAGCAGCTTACGGACTAGCGGGAGGACTGGTGGGGGTTACGAGCAGTACTTC.

Only one count was recorded for this clone. This chain joins TRBV5-4 and TRBJ2-1, with TRBD2 matching over 14 bases. Trimming took 9 bases from V and 7 from J; bases not matched to a gene: 9. The CDR3 is 15 residues long. Germline values: CDR1 SGHNT, CDR2 YYREEE (reference sequence). The CDR3 nucleotides read TGTGCCACCCGACTAGCGGGAGGGCCGATGAATGAGCAGTTCTTC. This gives the protein CATRLAGGPMNEQFF.

The chain uses TRBV2 and TRBJ1-2; 9 bases are a match to TRBD1. This CDR3 contains 14 residues. V was clipped by 4 bases and J by 4 bases; unmatched bases: 4. The germline V gene has CDR1 SNHLY and CDR2 FYNNEI. The CDR3 loop is CASSGGQGLYGYTF. CDR3 DNA: TGTGCCAGCAGTGGGGGACAGGGTCTCTATGGCTACACCTTC.

The chain carries TRBV6-5 and TRBJ2-5, with D uncertain. The germline V gene has CDR1 MNHEY and CDR2 SVGAGI. The CDR3 loop spans 11 amino acids. V lost 6 bases, J lost 3 bases, and 5 bases lay in between. The CDR3 nucleotides are TGTGCCAGCAGCTTAAAAGAGACCCAGTACTTC. Translation: CASSLKETQYF.

The chain employs TRBV19 and TRBJ2-2; TRBD2 aligns across 7 bases. The germline gives CDR1 LNHDA, CDR2 SQIVND (reference sequence). The CDR3 sequence is 15 residues long. Trimming removed 7 bases from V and 0 bases from J; junction bases left unmatched: 5. Here the CDR3 DNA reads TGTGCCAGTATGAAGACTAGCACGAACACCGGGGAGCTGTTTTTT. The encoded protein is CASMKTSTNTGELFF.

The V gene is TRBV9, the J gene TRBJ2-7; D gene ambiguous. The germline gives CDR1 SGDLS, CDR2 YYNGEE. The germline V and J ends were trimmed by 0 bases and 2 bases, with 12 bases remaining between them. The CDR3 totals 15 residues. The CDR3 protein is CASSVDLTYAYEQYF. The CDR3 region has the DNA TGTGCCAGCAGCGTAGATTTGACATATGCCTACGAGCAGTACTTC.

This clone was seen just once. The V and J genes are TRBV15 and TRBJ2-1; a weak D match, TRBD1 (6 bases). The CDR3 totals 18 residues. Germline V gene sequence: CDR1 LNHNV, CDR2 YYDKDF (reference sequence). V lost 1 base, J lost 0 bases, and 16 bases lay in between. The DNA of the CDR3 is TGTGCCACCAGCAGAGGAGGGGGACCCAGATTCTCCTACAATGAGCAGTTCTTC. It specifies CATSRGGGPRFSYNEQFF. Looking up the rest from reference TRBV15 and TRBJ2-1 gives the full variable domain: DAMVIQNPRYQVTQFGKPVTLSCSQTLNHNVMYWYQQKSSQAPKLLFHYYDKDFNNEADTPDNFQSRRPNTSFCFLDIRSPGLGDTAMYLCATSRGGGPRFSYNEQFFGPGTRLTVL.

This clone appeared a few times. Other DNA sequences from this sample encode an identical CDR3 as well. The genes are TRBV6-1 and TRBJ1-5; 7 nucleotides line up with TRBD1. CDR1 MNHNS and CDR2 SASEGT come from the germline V gene. Unmatched junction bases numbered 0, after V lost 6 bases and J lost 1 base. The CDR3 contains 13 residues. The CDR3 spells CASRTGSNQPQHF. CDR3 bases: TGTGCCAGCAGGACAGGGAGCAATCAGCCCCAGCATTTT.